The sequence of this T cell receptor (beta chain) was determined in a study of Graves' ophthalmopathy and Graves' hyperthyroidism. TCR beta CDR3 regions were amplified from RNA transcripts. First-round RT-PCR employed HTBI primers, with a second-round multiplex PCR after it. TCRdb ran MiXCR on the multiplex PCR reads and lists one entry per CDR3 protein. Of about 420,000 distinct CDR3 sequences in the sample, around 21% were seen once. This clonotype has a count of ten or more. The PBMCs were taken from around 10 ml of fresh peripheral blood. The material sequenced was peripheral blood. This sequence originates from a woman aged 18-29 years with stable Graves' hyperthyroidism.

The CDR3 here is CASSLVSGPGPEQYF. In DNA form, the CDR3 reads TGTGCCAGCAGCTTAGTTTCGGGTCCCGGACCCGAGCAGTACTTC. The chain combines TRBV7-8 with TRBJ2-7; D remains ambiguous. The V end was cut by 1 base, the J end by 6 bases, with 16 bases between. Per germline, CDR1 SGHVS and CDR2 FQNEAQ. The CDR3 covers 15 residues.